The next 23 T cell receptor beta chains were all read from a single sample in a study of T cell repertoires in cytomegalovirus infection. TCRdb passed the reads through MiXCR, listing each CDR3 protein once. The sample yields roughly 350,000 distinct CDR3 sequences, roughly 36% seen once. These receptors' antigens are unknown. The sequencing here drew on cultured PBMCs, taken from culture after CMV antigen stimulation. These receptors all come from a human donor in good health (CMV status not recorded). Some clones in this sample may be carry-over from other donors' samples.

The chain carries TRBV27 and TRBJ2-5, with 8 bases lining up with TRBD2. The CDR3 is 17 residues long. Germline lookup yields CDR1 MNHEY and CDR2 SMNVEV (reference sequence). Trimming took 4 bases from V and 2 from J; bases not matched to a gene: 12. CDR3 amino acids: CASSSTKTSESQETQYF. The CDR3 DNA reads TGTGCCAGCAGTTCCACAAAGACTAGCGAGTCGCAAGAGACCCAGTACTTC.

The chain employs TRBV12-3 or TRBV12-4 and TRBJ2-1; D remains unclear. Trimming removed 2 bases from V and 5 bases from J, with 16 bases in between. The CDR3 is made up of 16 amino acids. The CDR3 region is CASSLYGRERNNEQFF. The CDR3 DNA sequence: TGTGCCAGCAGTTTATACGGCCGTGAGAGGAACAATGAGCAGTTCTTC.

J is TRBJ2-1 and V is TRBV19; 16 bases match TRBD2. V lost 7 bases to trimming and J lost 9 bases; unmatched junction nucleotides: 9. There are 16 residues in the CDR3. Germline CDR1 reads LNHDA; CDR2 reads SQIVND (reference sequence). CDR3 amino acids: CASNTPGLAGGVEQFF. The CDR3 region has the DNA TGTGCCAGTAACACACCGGGACTAGCGGGGGGGGTTGAGCAGTTCTTC. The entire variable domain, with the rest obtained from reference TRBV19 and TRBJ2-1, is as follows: DGGITQSPKYLFRKEGQNVTLSCEQNLNHDAMYWYRQDPGQGLRLIYYSQIVNDFQKGDIAEGYSVSREKKESFPLTVTSAQKNPTAFYLCASNTPGLAGGVEQFFGPGTRLTVL.

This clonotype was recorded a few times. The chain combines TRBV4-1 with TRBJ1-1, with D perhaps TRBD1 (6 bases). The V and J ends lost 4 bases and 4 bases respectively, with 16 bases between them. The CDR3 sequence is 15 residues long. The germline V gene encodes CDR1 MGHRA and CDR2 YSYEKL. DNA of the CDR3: TGCGCCAGCAGCCGCGGTCAGGGGCCGAGCACTGAAGCTTTCTTT. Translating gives CASSRGQGPSTEAFF.

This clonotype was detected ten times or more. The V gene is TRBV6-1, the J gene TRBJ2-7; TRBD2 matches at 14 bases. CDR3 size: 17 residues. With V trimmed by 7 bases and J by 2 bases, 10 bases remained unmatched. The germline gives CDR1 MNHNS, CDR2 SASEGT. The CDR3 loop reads CASNRGTSGSKPYEQYF. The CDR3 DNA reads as TGTGCCAGCAATAGAGGGACTAGCGGGAGCAAACCCTACGAGCAGTACTTC.

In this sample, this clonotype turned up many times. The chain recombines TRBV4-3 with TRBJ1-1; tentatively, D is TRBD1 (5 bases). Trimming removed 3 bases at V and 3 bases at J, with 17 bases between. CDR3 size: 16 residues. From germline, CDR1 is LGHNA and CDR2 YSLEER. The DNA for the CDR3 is TGCGCCAGCAGCCACAACCGAGTTTTGGGGGACACTGAAGCTTTCTTT. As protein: CASSHNRVLGDTEAFF.

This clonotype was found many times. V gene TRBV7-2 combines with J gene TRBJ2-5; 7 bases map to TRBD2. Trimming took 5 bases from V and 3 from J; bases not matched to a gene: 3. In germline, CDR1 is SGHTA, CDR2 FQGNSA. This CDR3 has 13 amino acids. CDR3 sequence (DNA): TGTGCCAGCAGCCGGGACTACAAAGAGACCCAGTACTTC. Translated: CASSRDYKETQYF.

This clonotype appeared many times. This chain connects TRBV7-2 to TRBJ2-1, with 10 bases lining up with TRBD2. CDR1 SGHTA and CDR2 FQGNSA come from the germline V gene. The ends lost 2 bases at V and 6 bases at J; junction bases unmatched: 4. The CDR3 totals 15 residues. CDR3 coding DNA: TGTGCCAGCAGCTTATTCCTAGCGGGAGTCAATGAGCAGTTCTTC. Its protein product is CASSLFLAGVNEQFF.

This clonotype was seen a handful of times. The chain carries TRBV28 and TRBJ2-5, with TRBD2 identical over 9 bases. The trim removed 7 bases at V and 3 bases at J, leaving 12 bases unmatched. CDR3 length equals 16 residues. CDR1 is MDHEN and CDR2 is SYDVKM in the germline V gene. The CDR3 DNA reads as TGTGCCAGCAACGCCGATGGGCGGGAGGGCAAAGAGACCCAGTACTTC. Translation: CASNADGREGKETQYF.

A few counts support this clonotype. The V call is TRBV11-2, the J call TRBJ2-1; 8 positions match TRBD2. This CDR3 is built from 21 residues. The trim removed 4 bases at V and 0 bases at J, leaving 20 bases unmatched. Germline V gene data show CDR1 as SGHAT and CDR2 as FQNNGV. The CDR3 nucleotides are TGTGCCAGCAGCTACCGGGGGCTTAGGGAACTAGCGGCTAGCTCCTACAATGAGCAGTTCTTC. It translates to CASSYRGLRELAASSYNEQFF.

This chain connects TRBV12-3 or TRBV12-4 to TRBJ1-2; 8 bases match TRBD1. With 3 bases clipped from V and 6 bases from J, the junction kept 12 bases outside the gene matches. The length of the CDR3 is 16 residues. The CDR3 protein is CASSFFLLDRAHGYTF. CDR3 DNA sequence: TGTGCCAGCAGTTTTTTTCTATTGGACAGGGCGCATGGCTACACCTTC.

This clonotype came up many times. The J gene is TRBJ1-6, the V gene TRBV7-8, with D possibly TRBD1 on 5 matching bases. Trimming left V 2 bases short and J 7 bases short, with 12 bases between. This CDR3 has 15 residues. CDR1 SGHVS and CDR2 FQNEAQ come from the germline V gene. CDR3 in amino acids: CASSLQGGANSPLHF. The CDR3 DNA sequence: TGTGCCAGCAGCTTACAGGGTGGCGCGAATTCACCCCTCCACTTT.

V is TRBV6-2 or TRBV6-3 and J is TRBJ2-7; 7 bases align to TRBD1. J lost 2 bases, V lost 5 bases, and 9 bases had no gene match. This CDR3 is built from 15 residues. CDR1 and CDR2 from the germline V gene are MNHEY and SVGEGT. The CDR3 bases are TGTGCCAGCAGTAGGCTGGGGCAGGGGGCCTACGAGCAGTACTTC. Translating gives CASSRLGQGAYEQYF.

This CDR3 reads CASSLRSGTINEQFF. The CDR3, as DNA: TGTGCCAGCAGCTTAAGGTCGGGCACTATAAATGAGCAGTTCTTC. The chain combines TRBV7-8 with TRBJ2-1; D is undetermined. Germline V gene data show CDR1 as SGHVS and CDR2 as FQNEAQ. The CDR3 covers 15 residues. With 2 bases removed from V and 7 bases from J, the gap between germline ends came to 15 bases. Filled out from reference TRBV7-8 and TRBJ2-1, the complete variable domain reads GAGVSQSPRYKVAKRGQDVALRCDPISGHVSLFWYQQALGQGPEFLTYFQNEAQLDKSGLPSDRFFAERPEGSVSTLKIQRTQQEDSAVYLCASSLRSGTINEQFFGPGTRLTVL.

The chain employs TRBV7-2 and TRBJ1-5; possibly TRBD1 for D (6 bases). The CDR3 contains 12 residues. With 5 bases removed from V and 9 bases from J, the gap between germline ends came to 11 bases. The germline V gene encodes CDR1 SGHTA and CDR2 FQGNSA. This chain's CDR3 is CASSAGGGPQHF. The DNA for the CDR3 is TGTGCCAGCAGCGCAGGAGGGGGGCCCCAGCATTTT.

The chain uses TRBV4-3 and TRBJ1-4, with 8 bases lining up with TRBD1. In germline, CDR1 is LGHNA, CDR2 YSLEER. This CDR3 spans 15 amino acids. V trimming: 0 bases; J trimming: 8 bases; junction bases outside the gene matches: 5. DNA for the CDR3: TGCGCCAGCAGCCAAGACGACAGGGGTAGGGAAAAACTGTTTTTT. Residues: CASSQDDRGREKLFF.

The CDR3 DNA reads TGTGCCACCCGTACCGGGACAAACTCTGGAAACACCATATATTTT. Its protein is CATRTGTNSGNTIYF. V and J are TRBV18 and TRBJ1-3; possible D gene TRBD1, 6 bases. The V and J ends lost 10 bases and 0 bases respectively, with 16 bases between them. This CDR3 region has 15 residues. Germline loops: CDR1 KGHSH, CDR2 LQKENI.

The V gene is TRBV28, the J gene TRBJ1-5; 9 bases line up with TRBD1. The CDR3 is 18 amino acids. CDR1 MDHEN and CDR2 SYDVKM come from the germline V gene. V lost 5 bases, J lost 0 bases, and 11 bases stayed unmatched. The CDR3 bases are TGTGCCAGCAGTATCCCCGGGACAGGGACAGTTAGCAATCAGCCCCAGCATTTT. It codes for CASSIPGTGTVSNQPQHF.

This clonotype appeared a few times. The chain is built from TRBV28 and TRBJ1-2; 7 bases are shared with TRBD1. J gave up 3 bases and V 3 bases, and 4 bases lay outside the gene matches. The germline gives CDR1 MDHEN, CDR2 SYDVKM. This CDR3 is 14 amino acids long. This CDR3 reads CASSFKDRHYGYTF. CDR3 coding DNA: TGTGCCAGCAGTTTCAAGGACAGGCACTATGGCTACACCTTC.

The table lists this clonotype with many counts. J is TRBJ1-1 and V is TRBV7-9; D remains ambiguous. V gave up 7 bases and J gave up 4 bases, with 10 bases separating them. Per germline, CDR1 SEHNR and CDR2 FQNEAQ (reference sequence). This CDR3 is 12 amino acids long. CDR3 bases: TGTGCCAGCACCCCGGCGGGCACTGAAGCTTTCTTT. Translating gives CASTPAGTEAFF.

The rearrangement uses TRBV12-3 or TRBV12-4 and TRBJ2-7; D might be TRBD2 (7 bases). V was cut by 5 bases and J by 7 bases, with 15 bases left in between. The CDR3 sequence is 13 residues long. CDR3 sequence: CASSILQGGEQYV. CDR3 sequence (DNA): TGTGCCAGCAGTATTCTACAGGGAGGGGAGCAGTACGTC.

CDR3 in DNA: TGTGCCAGCAGTTACAGGCACGCCAGCAGGGGTAAAAACATTCAGTACTTC. Protein sequence: CASSYRHASRGKNIQYF. V is TRBV6-5 and J is TRBJ2-4; the D gene is possibly TRBD1 (6 bases). The V gene lost 2 bases and the J gene lost 4 bases, with 18 bases spanning the gap. Germline-derived CDR1 and CDR2 are MNHEY and SVGAGI. The CDR3 has 17 residues.

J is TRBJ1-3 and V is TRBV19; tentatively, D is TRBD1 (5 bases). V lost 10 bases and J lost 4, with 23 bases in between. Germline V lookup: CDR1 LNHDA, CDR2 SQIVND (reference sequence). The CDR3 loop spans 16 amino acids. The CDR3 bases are TGTGCCACCACCCAGGGTAGGAGCTCGTGGGGAAACACCATATATTTT. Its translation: CATTQGRSSWGNTIYF.